A single sample is the source of the 9 T cell receptor beta chains below, sequenced in a study of graft-versus-host responses after intestinal transplantation. This table comes from immunoSEQ multiplex PCR, and its TCRdb copy is limited to in-frame clones, with some not included. This repertoire shows about 130,000 clones, approximately 91% found once; its top ten account for about 0.18%. These receptors' antigens are unknown. The source material was unstimulated CD4+ T cells sorted from spleen or lymph node cells, sampled before intestinal transplant. These receptors all come from a human donor who received an intestinal transplant.

This clone was found a few times. This sequence joins TRBV11-2 and TRBJ2-2; D is uncertain. Trimming removed 2 bases at V and 4 bases at J, with 5 bases between. The CDR3 extends over 13 amino acids. CDR1 and CDR2 (germline): SGHAT, FQNNGV. In nucleotides, the CDR3 is TGTGCCAGCAGCTTACTAGTCACCGGGGAGCTGTTTTTT. This encodes CASSLLVTGELFF.

The chain uses TRBV5-8 and TRBJ1-2; TRBD1 is a possible D gene (6 bases). This CDR3 spans 15 amino acids. The germline V and J ends were trimmed by 4 bases and 4 bases, with 17 bases remaining between them. CDR1 is SGHTS and CDR2 is YDEGEE in the germline V gene. The CDR3 loop reads CASSPGLGGGYGYTF. The DNA of the CDR3 is TGTGCCAGCAGCCCCGGGTTGGGGGGCGGCTATGGCTACACCTTC.

This clone has just one count. The CDR3 loop is CAWGEGLLTGYTF. The DNA of the CDR3 is TGTGCCTGGGGTGAAGGCCTATTGACGGGCTACACCTTC. V and J are TRBV30 and TRBJ1-2; no definite D call. V lost 5 bases, J lost 8 bases, and 18 bases lay in between. Germline V gene lookup returns CDR1 GTSNPN and CDR2 SVGIG (reference sequence). The CDR3 is 13 residues long.

The J gene is TRBJ2-2, the V gene TRBV28; 7 positions agree with TRBD1. This CDR3 comprises 15 residues. CDR1 MDHEN and CDR2 SYDVKM come from the germline V gene. V shed 5 bases and J 1 base; nucleotides not matched to a gene: 4. The CDR3 sequence is CASSGWTGNTGELFF. The CDR3, as DNA: TGTGCCAGCAGTGGGTGGACAGGGAACACCGGGGAGCTGTTTTTT.

This sequence joins TRBV7-8 and TRBJ2-7; no clear D gene. Germline V gene data show CDR1 as SGHVS and CDR2 as FQNEAQ. V lost 3 bases and J lost 4, with 7 bases in between. This CDR3 is built from 12 residues. The CDR3 DNA follows: TGTGCCAGCAGCTTGGGCCAGTACGAGCAGTACTTC. Translated: CASSLGQYEQYF.

V gene TRBV2 combines with J gene TRBJ1-6; no firm D call. This CDR3 region has 15 residues. Per germline, CDR1 SNHLY and CDR2 FYNNEI. Trimming pared 1 base from V and 5 bases from J, leaving 9 bases between. The CDR3 coding sequence is TGTGCCAGCAGTGAAGAGGACGGGGATAATTCACCCCTCCACTTT. This codes for CASSEEDGDNSPLHF.

This clone was picked up one time. The chain recombines TRBV4-3 with TRBJ1-4; D unclear. V was clipped by 4 bases and J by 0 bases, with 18 bases between them. Germline CDR1 reads LGHNA; CDR2 reads YSLEER. The CDR3 is made up of 18 amino acids. CDR3 in DNA: TGCGCCAGCAGCCGAAACCCGAGTGCCTTCTCAACTAATGAAAAACTGTTTTTT. Amino acid sequence: CASSRNPSAFSTNEKLFF.

The J gene is TRBJ1-2, the V gene TRBV5-1, with 8 bases lining up with TRBD1. Per the germline V gene, CDR1 is SGHRS and CDR2 is YFSETQ. V lost 6 bases to trimming and J lost 7 bases; unmatched junction nucleotides: 11. This CDR3 is 14 amino acids long. The CDR3 bases are TGCGCCAGCAACCCCGCCCCGGACAGGGCTGGCTACACCTTC. Encoded protein: CASNPAPDRAGYTF.

V and J are TRBV5-1 and TRBJ1-1, with D hard to call. The germline CDR1 and CDR2 sequences are SGHRS and YFSETQ. Trimming shortened V by 4 bases and J by 1 base, and 11 bases separated the two germline ends. The CDR3 is 14 amino acids. CDR3 in DNA: TGCGCCAGCAGCGAAGACGCGGGGAACACTGAAGCTTTCTTT. It specifies CASSEDAGNTEAFF.